The 30 T cell receptor beta chains listed next were all sequenced from one sample in a study of CD8 T cells in Susac syndrome. RNA amounts of about 0.45 to 1 ug underwent reverse transcription with random hexamers. Via MiXCR, TCRdb re-called the immunoSEQ multiplex PCR reads, giving one row per CDR3 protein. Of some 180,000 distinct CDR3 sequences listed, about 95% are singletons. Sequences were obtained from CD4+ T cells from PBMCs. These receptors were obtained from a human donor in good health.

The V call is TRBV27, the J call TRBJ2-3, with TRBD2 matching over 8 bases. V was pared by 4 bases and J by 3 bases, with 12 bases of the junction left unmatched. CDR1 MNHEY and CDR2 SMNVEV come from the germline V gene (reference sequence). The CDR3 has 17 residues. The CDR3 here is CASSSPRGREVTDTQYF. CDR3 bases: TGTGCCAGCAGTTCGCCTCGAGGGCGGGAGGTTACAGATACGCAGTATTTT.

The chain links TRBV7-2 to TRBJ2-7; D is unclear. CDR1 and CDR2 from the germline V gene are SGHTA and FQGNSA. The CDR3 covers 15 residues. Trimming took 5 bases from V and 0 from J, leaving 14 bases between them. The CDR3, as DNA: TGTGCCAGCAGCCCTCGGGCGGAGTTCTCCTACGAGCAGTACTTC. It translates to CASSPRAEFSYEQYF.

The J gene is TRBJ2-3, the V gene TRBV30, with D unclear. The germline V and J ends were trimmed by 2 bases and 1 base, with 13 bases remaining between them. The CDR3 is 15 residues long. CDR1 is GTSNPN, CDR2 SVGIG, per germline (reference sequence). The CDR3 DNA reads as TGTGCCTGGAGTATCCCCGTAGAGCGCACAGATACGCAGTATTTT. Translation: CAWSIPVERTDTQYF.

The CDR3 coding sequence is TGTGCCAGCAGCCCAAGAGCTAGTTCAGATACGCAGTATTTT. It translates to CASSPRASSDTQYF. The chain has TRBV9 and TRBJ2-3, with D uncertain. The CDR3 is made up of 14 amino acids. V lost 4 bases and J 4 bases, leaving 13 bases between the germline ends. Per germline, CDR1 SGDLS and CDR2 YYNGEE.

This chain uses TRBV29-1 with TRBJ2-1; a possible D gene is TRBD2 (6 bases). V lost 7 bases and J 0 bases, leaving 19 bases between the germline ends. Germline-derived CDR1 and CDR2 are SQVTM and ANQGSEA. CDR3 size: 16 residues. CDR3 sequence: CSAIGISGNSYNEQFF. The CDR3 DNA reads as TGCAGCGCTATTGGGATTAGCGGCAACTCCTACAATGAGCAGTTCTTC.

V gene TRBV27 combines with J gene TRBJ2-1, with D perhaps assigned TRBD1 or TRBD2 (7 bases each). The CDR3 has 18 residues. V was trimmed by 4 bases and J by 4 bases, leaving 23 bases between them. Germline lookup yields CDR1 MNHEY and CDR2 SMNVEV (reference sequence). In DNA, the CDR3 is TGTGCCAGCAGTTCCTTCGCGACAGGGCTAGCGGAATACAATGAGCAGTTCTTC. Its protein is CASSSFATGLAEYNEQFF.

The table lists this clonotype with a count of one. This chain links TRBV27 with TRBJ2-3; D perhaps matches TRBD1 (6 bases). Germline V lookup: CDR1 MNHEY, CDR2 SMNVEV (reference sequence). The CDR3 loop spans 14 amino acids. V was clipped by 4 bases and J by 0 bases, with 8 bases between them. CDR3 DNA: TGTGCCAGCAGTTGGACAGCTAGCACAGATACGCAGTATTTT. It is translated as CASSWTASTDTQYF.

This clonotype was counted a single time. The chain employs TRBV6-5 and TRBJ2-3, with 7 bases aligning to TRBD1. Germline values: CDR1 MNHEY, CDR2 SVGAGI. The CDR3 is 14 residues long. V gave up 6 bases and J gave up 3 bases; unmatched junction bases: 6. The CDR3 reads CASSRGQATDTQYF. The CDR3 DNA sequence: TGTGCCAGCAGCCGCGGACAGGCAACAGATACGCAGTATTTT.

The rearrangement joins TRBV4-3 to TRBJ2-5; a possible D gene is TRBD2 (5 bases). Germline CDR1 and CDR2: LGHNA and YSLEER. The CDR3 spans 15 residues. Deletions cut 0 bases from V and 4 bases from J, with 12 bases between. For the CDR3, the DNA is TGCGCCAGCAGCCAAGAGAGGGCTTTGGGAGAGACCCAGTACTTC. This translates into CASSQERALGETQYF.

The chain is built from TRBV4-2 and TRBJ2-5, with 8 bases aligning to TRBD2. The CDR3 extends over 16 amino acids. Per the germline V gene, CDR1 is LGHNA and CDR2 is YNFKEQ. J gave up 5 bases and V 4 bases, and 12 bases lay outside the gene matches. The CDR3 spells CASSPGGARPTETQYF. The CDR3 DNA is TGTGCCAGCAGCCCCGGGGGGGCACGCCCTACGGAGACCCAGTACTTC.

The rearrangement uses TRBV6-2 or TRBV6-3 and TRBJ2-1, with D maybe TRBD2 (7 bases). V was trimmed by 2 bases and J by 7 bases, leaving 15 bases between them. This CDR3 spans 15 amino acids. Per germline, CDR1 MNHEY and CDR2 SVGEGT. The CDR3 DNA is TGTGCCAGCAGTTACCCCTCAGGGGAGGGTAATGAGCAGTTCTTC. Residues: CASSYPSGEGNEQFF.

The J gene is TRBJ2-4, the V gene TRBV29-1, with D possibly TRBD1 on 6 matching bases. This CDR3 is built from 14 residues. V was cut by 7 bases and J by 8 bases, with 21 bases left in between. The germline V gene has CDR1 SQVTM and CDR2 ANQGSEA. This CDR3 reads CSAVPPSAGDIQYF. DNA for the CDR3: TGCAGCGCCGTACCACCTTCCGCAGGGGACATTCAGTACTTC.

V is TRBV5-1 and J is TRBJ2-7, with D tentatively TRBD1 or TRBD2 (5 bases each). Germline V gene data show CDR1 as SGHRS and CDR2 as YFSETQ. This CDR3 is 14 amino acids long. The ends were cut back, 0 bases at V and 6 bases at J, with 13 bases in the middle. The CDR3 loop is CASSLAFDGTEQYF. In nucleotides, the CDR3 is TGCGCCAGCAGCTTGGCCTTTGATGGGACCGAGCAGTACTTC.

The chain has TRBV2 and TRBJ1-1; D is possibly TRBD1 (5 bases). The CDR3 has 14 amino acids. Germline CDR1 and CDR2: SNHLY and FYNNEI. V lost 7 bases to trimming and J lost 0 bases, with 12 bases between them. CDR3 in DNA: TGTGCCAGCAAATGGGGGACGGTGAACACTGAAGCTTTCTTT. Translating gives CASKWGTVNTEAFF.

V gene TRBV5-1 combines with J gene TRBJ2-7; 7 nucleotides agree with TRBD2. V lost 0 bases to trimming and J lost 5 bases; unmatched junction nucleotides: 8. Germline CDR1 and CDR2: SGHRS and YFSETQ. This CDR3 contains 15 residues. For the CDR3, the DNA is TGCGCCAGCAGCTTGGCCGGGAGCGGGATCGACGAGCAGTACTTC. Residues: CASSLAGSGIDEQYF.

The chain couples TRBV28 to TRBJ1-5; 7 bases are a match to TRBD1. The V segment lost 5 bases and the J segment 3 bases; nucleotides outside the gene matches: 10. This CDR3 has 16 amino acids. Germline V gene sequence: CDR1 MDHEN, CDR2 SYDVKM. The CDR3 DNA sequence: TGTGCCAGCAGTGTCCTTGGACAGGAACTCAATCAGCCCCAGCATTTT. Amino acids: CASSVLGQELNQPQHF.

The chain has TRBV15 and TRBJ2-5; D uncertain. From germline, CDR1 is LNHNV and CDR2 YYDKDF (reference sequence). The CDR3 contains 14 residues. The V end lost 1 base, the J end lost 0 bases, and 6 bases lay between the germline ends. The CDR3 DNA is TGTGCCACCAGCAGAGGCTGGGACCAAGAGACCCAGTACTTC. It codes for CATSRGWDQETQYF.

The chain employs TRBV3-1 and TRBJ2-3; 8 nucleotides align to TRBD2. This CDR3 spans 18 amino acids. J lost 7 bases, V lost 1 base, and 16 bases had no gene match. CDR1 is LGHDT and CDR2 is YNNKEL in the germline V gene (reference sequence). CDR3 sequence (DNA): TGTGCCAGCAGCCAAGTCCGCCACCAGCGGGAGTACCGGAATACGCAGTATTTT. Translation: CASSQVRHQREYRNTQYF.

This clonotype was recorded only once. The gene calls are TRBV4-3 and TRBJ1-2; the D gene is possibly TRBD1 (6 bases). Germline CDR1 and CDR2: LGHNA and YSLEER. V gave up 5 bases and J gave up 4 bases, with 14 bases separating them. The CDR3 runs 14 residues. Here the CDR3 DNA reads TGCGCCAGCAGCATGGGGGCCCGAGGCTATGGCTACACCTTC. Its protein product is CASSMGARGYGYTF.

This clonotype was seen once. The gene calls are TRBV6-5 and TRBJ2-7; TRBD1 aligns across 8 bases. The CDR3 is made up of 14 amino acids. CDR1 is MNHEY and CDR2 is SVGAGI in the germline V gene. V gave up 6 bases and J gave up 3 bases; unmatched junction bases: 7. The CDR3 region is CASRVGQGIYEQYF. CDR3 bases: TGTGCCAGCAGGGTCGGACAGGGAATCTACGAGCAGTACTTC.

A remark on this clonotype: Relative to the germline gene, one junction end is altered; a read error may explain this. The chain carries TRBV20-1 and TRBJ2-7; the match to TRBD2 covers 10 bases. Germline CDR1 and CDR2: DFQATT and SNEGSKA (reference sequence). This CDR3 has 12 residues. The CDR3 DNA is TGCAGGGCTACTAGCGGGAACTACGAGCAGTACTTC. It is translated as CRATSGNYEQYF.

The chain employs TRBV29-1 and TRBJ2-7; D is unclear. In germline, CDR1 is SQVTM, CDR2 ANQGSEA. CDR3 size: 12 residues. V shed 5 bases and J shed 1 base, with 9 bases lying between them. The chain's CDR3 is CSVSQESYEQYF. The CDR3 bases are TGCAGCGTTTCTCAGGAATCCTACGAGCAGTACTTC.

This chain links TRBV12-3 or TRBV12-4 with TRBJ1-1; D not certain. This CDR3 has 13 residues. Trimming pared 4 bases from V and 2 bases from J, leaving 8 bases between. The CDR3 here is CASSSQLNTEAFF. CDR3 nucleotide sequence: TGTGCCAGCAGTTCGCAACTAAACACTGAAGCTTTCTTT.

This chain joins TRBV25-1 and TRBJ2-3; no definite D call. The germline CDR1 and CDR2 sequences are MGHDK and SYGVNS. The germline V and J ends were trimmed by 2 bases and 0 bases, with 9 bases remaining between them. The CDR3 is 15 amino acids. CDR3 in DNA: TGTGCCAGCAGTGAAGGCGGCGTTAGCACAGATACGCAGTATTTT. It is translated as CASSEGGVSTDTQYF.

The chain employs TRBV20-1 and TRBJ2-7; weak D call: TRBD2 (5 bases). This CDR3 is built from 15 residues. The germline V gene encodes CDR1 DFQATT and CDR2 SNEGSKA (reference sequence). V lost 0 bases to trimming and J lost 0 bases, with 12 bases between them. CDR3 protein: CSARDLSRDSYEQYF. CDR3 DNA sequence: TGCAGTGCTAGAGATCTTTCACGGGACTCCTACGAGCAGTACTTC.

The chain is built from TRBV28 and TRBJ1-1; D ambiguous. V dropped 6 bases and J dropped 6 bases, with 8 bases sitting between them. Germline CDR1 and CDR2: MDHEN and SYDVKM. This CDR3 region has 11 residues. CDR3 region: CASRWFAEAFF. In DNA, the CDR3 is TGTGCCAGCAGGTGGTTCGCTGAAGCTTTCTTT. Drawing the rest from reference TRBV28 and TRBJ1-1, the complete variable domain is DVKVTQSSRYLVKRTGEKVFLECVQDMDHENMFWYRQDPGLGLRLIYFSYDVKMKEKGDIPEGYSVSREKKERFSLILESASTNQTSMYLCASRWFAEAFFGQGTRLTVV.

This clonotype was seen a single time. V is TRBV27 and J is TRBJ1-5; weak D call: TRBD1 (5 bases). Germline lookup yields CDR1 MNHEY and CDR2 SMNVEV (reference sequence). CDR3 length equals 15 residues. Trimming took 5 bases from V and 4 from J, leaving 15 bases between them. CDR3 protein: CASSGLQDWNQPQHF. In DNA form, the CDR3 reads TGTGCCAGCAGTGGATTACAGGATTGGAATCAGCCCCAGCATTTT.

This chain uses TRBV2 with TRBJ1-2, with 8 nucleotides matching TRBD1. Looked up from germline, CDR1 is SNHLY and CDR2 is FYNNEI. The J segment lost 6 bases and the V segment lost 2 bases, leaving 5 bases of the junction unmatched. The CDR3 is 14 amino acids. This CDR3 is CASSEQGARNGYTF. The CDR3 DNA reads as TGTGCCAGCAGTGAACAGGGGGCGAGGAATGGCTACACCTTC. The complete variable domain, with remaining parts taken from reference TRBV2 and TRBJ1-2, reads EPEVTQTPSHQVTQMGQEVILRCVPISNHLYFYWYRQILGQKVEFLVSFYNNEISEKSEIFDDQFSVERPDGSNFTLKIRSTKLEDSAMYFCASSEQGARNGYTFGSGTRLTVV.

This clonotype was counted a single time. V gene TRBV20-1 combines with J gene TRBJ2-3, with TRBD1 matching over 9 bases. CDR1 is DFQATT, CDR2 SNEGSKA, per germline (reference sequence). The V segment lost 0 bases and the J segment 6 bases; nucleotides outside the gene matches: 1. The CDR3 runs 13 residues. CDR3 nucleotides: TGCAGTGCTAGAGATGACAGGGGGGATACGCAGTATTTT. Translation gives CSARDDRGDTQYF.

This clonotype was detected once. The rearrangement links TRBV7-9 to TRBJ1-2; the D gene is possibly TRBD1 (5 bases). The V end lost 5 bases, the J end lost 5 bases, and 18 bases lay between the germline ends. This CDR3 has 15 amino acids. Germline assignment: CDR1 SEHNR and CDR2 FQNEAQ (reference sequence). The CDR3 DNA follows: TGTGCCAGCAGCGGTGACGGGGGGTGGTGGTATGGCTACACCTTC. Its translation: CASSGDGGWWYGYTF.